A single T cell receptor beta chain is shown here with its context. Antigen: not known. CDR1 and CDR2 from the germline V gene are SQVTM and ANQGSEA. The CDR3 is 12 residues long. V lost 6 bases and J lost 4; bases outside the gene matches: 4. This sample is part of a study of OX40 agonist ivuxolimab in advanced cancers. Study-level background: Patients received intravenous ivuxolimab every 2 weeks at 0.01 to 10 mg/kg. Study-level results: Both blood CD4+ and CD8+ T cells showed clonal growth by week 6 at 0.1 to 3.0 mg/kg. On average, CD8+ T cells showed a greater number of expanded clones than CD4+.

Blood sampling was done at baseline, cycle 4 day 1, and cycle 7 day 1. Clones were read by immunoSEQ multiplex PCR, and TCRdb kept only the in-frame ones, dropping some. The sample lists under 70,000 clones; about nine tenths were seen once. This chain links TRBV29-1 with TRBJ2-3; 7 bases agree with TRBD2. This TCR came from an adult with an advanced solid tumor such as melanoma, head and neck, liver or kidney cancer. Here the sequenced sample was CD4+ or CD8+ T cells sorted from blood, taken in a trial of the OX40 agonist ivuxolimab. DNA of the CDR3: TGCAGCGTGGGGGGGGGAGCAGATACGCAGTATTTT. It encodes CSVGGGADTQYF.